This T cell receptor (beta chain) was identified during a study of blood T cells in healthy people across ages. Study-wide points: Diversity estimates from one million T cells were considered underestimates. Long-lived donors had more naive CD4+ cells and higher diversity than aged donors. In older individuals, TCR beta diversity per million T cells was lower, falling roughly linearly with age.

At least ten counts were recorded for this clonotype. Its matching antigen is unknown. Investigators took 9.5 to 10 milliliters of peripheral blood from every donor. Together with a sample-barcoded 5' primer, a J-beta primer mix was included in a second PCR lasting roughly 6 to 12 cycles. TCRdb passed the 5' RACE reads through MiXCR, listing each CDR3 protein once. The top ten clones hold approximately 15% of a sample with about 650,000 distinct CDR3 sequences, approximately 31% of them seen once. Trimming removed 1 base at V and 4 bases at J, with 1 base between. This CDR3 comprises 10 residues. CDR1 and CDR2 (germline): DFQATT, SNEGSKA (reference sequence).

Sequencing was done on a sample of blood. The sequence was obtained from a woman of 80 years or more in good health. J is TRBJ2-5 and V is TRBV20-1; the D is unclear. The CDR3 reads CSARVETQYF. The CDR3 coding sequence is TGCAGTGCTAGAGTAGAGACCCAGTACTTC.